This T cell receptor beta chain is from a study of T cell repertoires in cytomegalovirus infection. Using its own MiXCR run on the reads, TCRdb lists one record per CDR3 protein. The repertoire holds tens of thousands of distinct CDR3 sequences, with 45% to 55% as singletons. Per the germline V gene, CDR1 is MDHEN and CDR2 is SYDVKM. V was trimmed by 6 bases and J by 1 base, leaving 12 bases between them. The CDR3 is 14 amino acids. Remarks on this clonotype: Its antigen is unidentified.

This receptor was identified in a human donor in good health (CMV status not recorded). Some clones in this sample may be carry-over from other donors' samples. The source was CD8+ T cells from cultured PBMCs, collected from culture after CMV antigen stimulation. The genes are TRBV28 and TRBJ2-5, with a possible D match to TRBD2 (7 bases). The CDR3 DNA reads TGTGCCAGCAGCCTGAGGGGGGGCCAAGAGACCCAGTACTTC. This sequence encodes CASSLRGGQETQYF. The complete variable domain, with remaining parts taken from reference TRBV28 and TRBJ2-5, reads DVKVTQSSRYLVKRTGEKVFLECVQDMDHENMFWYRQDPGLGLRLIYFSYDVKMKEKGDIPEGYSVSREKKERFSLILESASTNQTSMYLCASSLRGGQETQYFGPGTRLLVL.